The next 9 T cell receptor beta chains were all read from a single sample in a study of OX40 agonist ivuxolimab in advanced cancers. Using immunoSEQ multiplex PCR, the repertoire was profiled, and TCRdb retains in-frame clones only, with some absent. The top ten hold 0.32% of the sample, which has 74,000 or so clones, 80% to 95% seen once. The sample in question was CD4+ or CD8+ T cells sorted from blood, obtained in a trial of the OX40 agonist ivuxolimab. The receptors stem from an adult with an advanced solid tumor such as melanoma, head and neck, liver or kidney cancer.

As DNA, the CDR3 is TGTGCCAGCAGGGAGGGGGGGGCGGATACTGAAGCTTTCTTT. Amino acids: CASREGGADTEAFF. The chain carries TRBV6-5 and TRBJ1-1; D is perhaps TRBD1 (6 bases). There are 14 residues in the CDR3. CDR1 MNHEY and CDR2 SVGAGI come from the germline V gene. Trimming removed 6 bases from V and 5 bases from J, with 16 bases in between.

CDR3 nucleotide sequence: TGTGCCTGGAGTGGACAGGGCAATCAGCCCCAGCATTTT. It codes for CAWSGQGNQPQHF. The rearrangement links TRBV30 to TRBJ1-5; a weak D match, TRBD1 (6 bases). Germline CDR1 and CDR2: GTSNPN and SVGIG (reference sequence). Trimming cost V 1 base and J 2 bases, with 6 bases left between them. The CDR3 loop spans 13 amino acids. Looking up the rest from reference TRBV30 and TRBJ1-5 gives the full variable domain: SQTIHQWPATLVQPVGSPLSLECTVEGTSNPNLYWYRQAAGRGLQLLFYSVGIGQISSEVPQNLSASRPQDRQFILSSKKLLLSDSGFYLCAWSGQGNQPQHFGDGTRLSIL.

The rearrangement joins TRBV2 to TRBJ1-6; D gene unclear. CDR1 is SNHLY and CDR2 is FYNNEI in the germline V gene. The V and J ends lost 8 bases and 8 bases respectively, with 13 bases between them. The CDR3 runs 13 residues. The CDR3 region is CASWNNGHSPLHF. CDR3 sequence (DNA): TGTGCCAGCTGGAACAACGGGCATTCACCCCTCCACTTT.

This chain uses TRBV19 with TRBJ2-7; no definite D call. CDR1 is LNHDA, CDR2 SQIVND, per germline (reference sequence). The CDR3 has 12 amino acids. V shed 6 bases and J shed 0 bases, with 6 bases lying between them. Here the CDR3 reads CASRGNSYEQYF. The DNA of the CDR3 is TGTGCCAGTAGAGGCAACTCCTACGAGCAGTACTTC.

This chain connects TRBV7-2 to TRBJ2-3; TRBD2 aligns across 11 bases. V was pared by 3 bases and J by 0 bases, with 8 bases of the junction left unmatched. This CDR3 has 18 residues. Germline CDR1 is SGHTA and CDR2 is FQGNSA. Written as DNA, the CDR3 is TGTGCCAGCAGCTTGGGGACTAGCGGAACCTTTAGCACAGATACGCAGTATTTT. Encoded protein: CASSLGTSGTFSTDTQYF.

V and J are TRBV28 and TRBJ2-5; 7 bases line up with TRBD1. Germline V gene data show CDR1 as MDHEN and CDR2 as SYDVKM. The CDR3 consists of 15 residues. The V and J ends lost 3 bases and 1 base, in that order; junction bases with no gene match: 5. CDR3 residues: CASSFKGAFQETQYF. DNA for the CDR3: TGTGCCAGCAGTTTCAAGGGGGCCTTCCAAGAGACCCAGTACTTC.

The V and J genes are TRBV27 and TRBJ2-3; 7 nucleotides align to TRBD2. CDR1 and CDR2 (germline): MNHEY, SMNVEV (reference sequence). The trim removed 7 bases at V and 3 bases at J, leaving 10 bases unmatched. CDR3 length equals 15 residues. CDR3 protein: CASNDLKRGTDTQYF. CDR3 coding DNA: TGTGCCAGCAATGACCTCAAGCGGGGAACAGATACGCAGTATTTT.

The rearrangement links TRBV30 to TRBJ1-5; D is possibly TRBD1 (5 bases). Germline V gene sequence: CDR1 GTSNPN, CDR2 SVGIG (reference sequence). Trimming pared 3 bases from V and 7 bases from J, leaving 16 bases between. This CDR3 is built from 14 residues. The CDR3, as DNA: TGTGCCTGGAGCTCGAGAGGAGGGGACCAGCCCCAGCATTTT. Amino acids: CAWSSRGGDQPQHF.

This chain uses TRBV19 with TRBJ2-2; D is possibly TRBD1 or TRBD2 (5 bases each). The CDR3 loop spans 15 amino acids. V lost 10 bases and J lost 2, with 17 bases in between. The germline CDR1 and CDR2 sequences are LNHDA and SQIVND (reference sequence). CDR3 sequence (DNA): TGTGCCACCATCAAACCGGGACCTAACACCGGGGAGCTGTTTTTT. It encodes CATIKPGPNTGELFF.